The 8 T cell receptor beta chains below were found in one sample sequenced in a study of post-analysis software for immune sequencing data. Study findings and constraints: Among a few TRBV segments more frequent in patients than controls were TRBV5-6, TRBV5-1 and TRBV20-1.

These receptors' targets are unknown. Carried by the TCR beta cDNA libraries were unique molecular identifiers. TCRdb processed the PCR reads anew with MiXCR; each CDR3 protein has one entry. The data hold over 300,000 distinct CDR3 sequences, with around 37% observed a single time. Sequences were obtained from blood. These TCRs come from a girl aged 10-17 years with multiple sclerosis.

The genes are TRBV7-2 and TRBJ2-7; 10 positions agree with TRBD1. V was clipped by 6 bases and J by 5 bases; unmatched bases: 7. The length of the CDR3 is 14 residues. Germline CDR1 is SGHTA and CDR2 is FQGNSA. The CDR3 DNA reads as TGTGCCAGCAGGTTGAGACAGGGGGCCAACGAGCAGTACTTC. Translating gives CASRLRQGANEQYF.

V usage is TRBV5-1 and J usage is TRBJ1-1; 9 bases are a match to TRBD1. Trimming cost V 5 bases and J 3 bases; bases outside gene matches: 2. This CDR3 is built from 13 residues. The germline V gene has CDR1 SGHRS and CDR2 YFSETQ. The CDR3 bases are TGCGCCAGCAGTGGGGACAGGGACACTGAAGCTTTCTTT. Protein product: CASSGDRDTEAFF.

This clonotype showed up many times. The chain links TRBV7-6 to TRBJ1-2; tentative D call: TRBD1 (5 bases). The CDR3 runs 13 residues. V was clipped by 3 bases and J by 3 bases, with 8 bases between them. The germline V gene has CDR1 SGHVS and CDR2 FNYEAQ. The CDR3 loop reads CASSFRDDYGYTF. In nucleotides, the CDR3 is TGTGCCAGCAGCTTTCGGGACGACTATGGCTACACCTTC.

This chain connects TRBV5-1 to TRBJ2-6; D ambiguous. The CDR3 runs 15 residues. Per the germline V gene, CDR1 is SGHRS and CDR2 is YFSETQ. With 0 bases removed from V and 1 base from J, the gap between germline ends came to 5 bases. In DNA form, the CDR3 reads TGCGCCAGCAGCTTGGGCGAGTCTGGGGCCAACGTCCTGACTTTC. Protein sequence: CASSLGESGANVLTF.

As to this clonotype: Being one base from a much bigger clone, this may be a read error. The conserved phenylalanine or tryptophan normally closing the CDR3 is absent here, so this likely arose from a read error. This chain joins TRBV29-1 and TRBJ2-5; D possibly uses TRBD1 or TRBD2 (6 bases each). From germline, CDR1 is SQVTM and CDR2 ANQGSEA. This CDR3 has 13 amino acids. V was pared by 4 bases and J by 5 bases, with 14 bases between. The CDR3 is CSVGRGLGETQYL. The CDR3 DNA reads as TGCAGCGTTGGTCGGGGGCTGGGGGAGACCCAGTACCTC.

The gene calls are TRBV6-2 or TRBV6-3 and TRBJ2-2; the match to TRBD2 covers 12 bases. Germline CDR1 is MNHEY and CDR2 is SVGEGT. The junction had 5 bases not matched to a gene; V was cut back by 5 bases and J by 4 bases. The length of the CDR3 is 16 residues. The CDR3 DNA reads TGTGCCAGCAGTCGCGGACTAGCGGGGAGCACCGGGGAGCTGTTTTTT. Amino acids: CASSRGLAGSTGELFF.

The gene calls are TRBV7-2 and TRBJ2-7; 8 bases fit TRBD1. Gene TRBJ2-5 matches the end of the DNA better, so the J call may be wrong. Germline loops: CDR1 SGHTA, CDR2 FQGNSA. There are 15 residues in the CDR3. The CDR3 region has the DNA TGTGCCAGCAGCTTGTTGGGACAGGTTGGAAAGACCCAGTACTTC. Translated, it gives CASSLLGQVGKTQYF.

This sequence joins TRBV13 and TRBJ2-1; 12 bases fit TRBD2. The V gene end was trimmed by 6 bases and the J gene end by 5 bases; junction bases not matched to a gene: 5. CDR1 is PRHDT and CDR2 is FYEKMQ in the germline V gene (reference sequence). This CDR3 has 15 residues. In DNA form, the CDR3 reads TGTGCCAGCAGTCCTAGCGGGGGGGCAGACAATGAGCAGTTCTTC. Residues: CASSPSGGADNEQFF. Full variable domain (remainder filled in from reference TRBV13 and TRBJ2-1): AAGVIQSPRHLIKEKRETATLKCYPIPRHDTVYWYQQGPGQDPQFLISFYEKMQSDKGSIPDRFSAQQFSDYHSELNMSSLELGDSALYFCASSPSGGADNEQFFGPGTRLTVL.